This T cell receptor (beta chain) originates from a study of blood T cell repertoires in COVID-19. Study overall: Donors in the United States, Italy and Spain gave samples during acute or convalescent COVID-19. The cDNA or gDNA used as material had been derived from T cells, B-cell-depleted T cells, or PBMCs.

This CDR3 comprises 14 residues. V was pared by 1 base and J by 6 bases, with 5 bases of the junction left unmatched. Looked up from germline, CDR1 is SGDLS and CDR2 is YYNGEE. As originally analysed: Estimation of nucleated cell counts relied on the amplification of reference gene primers. Only in-frame clones appear in the TCRdb table, and some are missing; sequencing was by immunoSEQ multiplex PCR. V, J and clone size derive from that table, while D and trimming were established from the DNA sequence. The sample carries over 90,000 clones, around 84% recorded once. This chain uses TRBV9 with TRBJ2-7, with TRBD1 identical over 9 bases. Sequencing was carried out using peripheral blood. The sequence derives from a man in his fifties or sixties with active or convalescent COVID-19. CDR3 loop: CASSVWDRDSEQYF. The CDR3 region has the DNA TGTGCCAGCAGCGTATGGGACAGGGATAGCGAGCAGTACTTC.